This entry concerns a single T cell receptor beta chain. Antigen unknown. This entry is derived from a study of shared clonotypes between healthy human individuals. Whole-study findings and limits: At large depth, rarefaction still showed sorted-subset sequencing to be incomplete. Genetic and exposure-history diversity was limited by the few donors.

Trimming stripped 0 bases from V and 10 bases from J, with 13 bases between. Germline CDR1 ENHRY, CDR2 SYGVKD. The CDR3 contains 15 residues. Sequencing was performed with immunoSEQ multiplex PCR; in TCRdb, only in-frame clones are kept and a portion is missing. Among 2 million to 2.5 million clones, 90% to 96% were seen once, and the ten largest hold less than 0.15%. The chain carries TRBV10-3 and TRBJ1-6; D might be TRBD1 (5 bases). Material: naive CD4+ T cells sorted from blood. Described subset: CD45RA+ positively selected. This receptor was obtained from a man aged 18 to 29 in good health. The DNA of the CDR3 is TGTGCCATCAGTGAGTCGGCAGGGTTGAGCTCACCCCTCCACTTT. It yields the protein CAISESAGLSSPLHF.